These 22 T cell receptor beta chains were sequenced from one sample in a study of human T cells and chemical hapten exposure. TCRdb recomputed calls from the RACE reads with MiXCR, one row per CDR3 protein. The table lists roughly 130,000 distinct CDR3 sequences, roughly 10% of them singletons. Described time point: patch test 3, about 24 weeks after DPC sensitization. The treatment: therapeutic diphenylcyclopropenone sensitization with weekly scalp DPC. Here the sequenced sample was whole blood, taken in connection with sensitization to the hapten diphenylcyclopropenone (DPC). All receptors come from a woman aged 45-65 years with alopecia areata. Some clones in this sample may be carry-over from other donors' samples.

J is TRBJ2-1 and V is TRBV5-1, with TRBD2 identical over 10 bases. Germline lookup yields CDR1 SGHRS and CDR2 YFSETQ. After removal of 7 bases from V and 7 bases from J, the junction contained 14 bases not matched to a gene. The CDR3 totals 16 residues. The CDR3 is CASFVLSGGGYNEQFF. In DNA form, the CDR3 reads TGCGCCAGCTTTGTCCTAAGCGGGGGGGGTTATAATGAGCAGTTCTTC.

This clonotype was counted at least ten times. This chain links TRBV27 with TRBJ2-3; TRBD1 matches 9 bases. The V gene end was trimmed by 5 bases and the J gene end by 6 bases; junction bases not matched to a gene: 9. Germline V gene data show CDR1 as MNHEY and CDR2 as SMNVEV (reference sequence). This CDR3 has 15 amino acids. The CDR3 here is CASSARTGGWDTQYF. In DNA form, the CDR3 reads TGTGCCAGCAGTGCGCGCACAGGGGGCTGGGATACGCAGTATTTT.

This clonotype occurred many times. The V gene is TRBV7-2, the J gene TRBJ2-7, with 7 positions matching TRBD2. The V gene's germline CDR1 is SGHTA and CDR2 FQGNSA. This CDR3 region has 14 residues. V was clipped by 4 bases and J by 4 bases; unmatched bases: 7. The DNA of the CDR3 is TGTGCCAGCAGCTACGCGGGAGAGGGGTACGAGCAGTACTTC. This encodes CASSYAGEGYEQYF.

This clonotype appeared many times. V gene TRBV29-1 combines with J gene TRBJ2-3; tentative D call: TRBD2 (6 bases). The V end lost 4 bases, the J end lost 4 bases, and 12 bases lay between the germline ends. Germline V gene lookup returns CDR1 SQVTM and CDR2 ANQGSEA. This CDR3 has 13 residues. The CDR3 here is CSVVRPSADTQYF. The CDR3 nucleotides are TGCAGCGTTGTTCGCCCTAGCGCAGATACGCAGTATTTT.

This clonotype has more than one count but fewer than ten. The chain uses TRBV6-5 and TRBJ1-1; D call uncertain. CDR3 length equals 14 residues. Germline loops: CDR1 MNHEY, CDR2 SVGAGI. The V gene lost 6 bases and the J gene lost 5 bases, with 16 bases spanning the gap. CDR3 bases: TGTGCCAGCAGCCGAGTCCGGGTAGGGACTGAAGCTTTCTTT. This sequence encodes CASSRVRVGTEAFF.

The table lists this clonotype with many counts. This chain joins TRBV20-1 and TRBJ1-2; 10 bases are a match to TRBD1. This CDR3 spans 16 amino acids. V trimming: 0 bases; J trimming: 4 bases; junction bases outside the gene matches: 8. CDR1 DFQATT and CDR2 SNEGSKA come from the germline V gene (reference sequence). CDR3 protein: CSARDVRDRGGYGYTF. The CDR3 DNA reads TGCAGTGCTAGAGATGTCCGGGACAGGGGTGGCTATGGCTACACCTTC.

The chain carries TRBV20-1 and TRBJ2-7; 10 bases match TRBD2. With V trimmed by 6 bases and J by 6 bases, 8 bases remained unmatched. The V gene's germline CDR1 is DFQATT and CDR2 SNEGSKA (reference sequence). The CDR3 totals 13 residues. The CDR3 DNA follows: TGCAGTGCCCCCTCTAGCGGGAGTGGCGAGCAGTACTTC. This gives the protein CSAPSSGSGEQYF.

This clonotype has a handful of counts. V is TRBV12-3 or TRBV12-4 and J is TRBJ2-7; TRBD1 agrees at 10 bases. CDR3 length equals 13 residues. V lost 5 bases and J lost 7; bases outside the gene matches: 5. CDR3 loop: CASSRQGAGEQYF. DNA of the CDR3: TGTGCCAGCAGTCGACAGGGGGCTGGAGAGCAGTACTTC.

This chain connects TRBV2 to TRBJ1-5; maybe TRBD1 (6 bases). Germline CDR1 reads SNHLY; CDR2 reads FYNNEI. V was cut by 2 bases and J by 4 bases, with 9 bases left in between. This CDR3 is 14 amino acids long. The CDR3 sequence: CASSEWTANQPQHF. The CDR3 DNA reads as TGTGCCAGCAGTGAATGGACAGCTAATCAGCCCCAGCATTTT.

This clonotype was counted ten times or more. The genes are TRBV20-1 and TRBJ2-7, with a possible D match to TRBD2 (7 bases). Trimming shortened V by 3 bases and J by 6 bases, and 9 bases separated the two germline ends. Germline lookup yields CDR1 DFQATT and CDR2 SNEGSKA (reference sequence). The CDR3 is made up of 11 amino acids. The CDR3 here is CSARAGAEQYF. The CDR3 DNA follows: TGCAGTGCTAGGGCGGGGGCCGAGCAGTACTTC.

The chain is built from TRBV29-1 and TRBJ1-1; 7 bases are a match to TRBD1. This CDR3 has 16 amino acids. Germline values: CDR1 SQVTM, CDR2 ANQGSEA. The ends lost 7 bases at V and 2 bases at J; junction bases unmatched: 16. The CDR3 loop is CSDALYSGTANTEAFF. The CDR3 region has the DNA TGCAGCGACGCGCTTTATTCCGGGACAGCCAACACTGAAGCTTTCTTT. Supplemented by reference TRBV29-1 and TRBJ1-1, the full variable domain reads SAVISQKPSRDICQRGTSLTIQCQVDSQVTMMFWYRQQPGQSLTLIATANQGSEATYESGFVIDKFPISRPNLTFSTLTVSNMSPEDSSIYLCSDALYSGTANTEAFFGQGTRLTVV.

This clonotype has just a few counts. The chain links TRBV6-2 or TRBV6-3 to TRBJ1-2; 10 bases line up with TRBD1. V shed 4 bases and J 5 bases; nucleotides not matched to a gene: 7. The germline CDR1 and CDR2 sequences are MNHEY and SVGEGT. The CDR3 is 15 amino acids. The CDR3 loop is CASSSTGGVKYGYTF. The CDR3, as DNA: TGTGCCAGCAGTTCGACAGGGGGCGTGAAGTATGGCTACACCTTC.

This clonotype was recorded at least ten times. This sequence joins TRBV29-1 and TRBJ2-1; the D gene is possibly TRBD1 (5 bases). Deletions cut 5 bases from V and 0 bases from J, with 11 bases between. The CDR3 consists of 14 residues. CDR1 SQVTM and CDR2 ANQGSEA come from the germline V gene. CDR3 amino acids: CSVPTESSYNEQFF. Here the CDR3 DNA reads TGCAGCGTTCCGACAGAGAGCTCCTACAATGAGCAGTTCTTC.

In this sample, this clonotype turned up many times. The genes are TRBV4-3 and TRBJ2-7; no clear D. This CDR3 region has 12 residues. The germline V and J ends were trimmed by 8 bases and 1 base, with 9 bases remaining between them. Germline V gives CDR1 LGHNA, CDR2 YSLEER. CDR3 in DNA: TGCGCCAGCTCGGCCCTGTCCTACGAGCAGTACTTC. It yields the protein CASSALSYEQYF.

This chain links TRBV30 with TRBJ2-5, with D possibly being TRBD1 (6 bases). Germline V gene data show CDR1 as GTSNPN and CDR2 as SVGIG (reference sequence). V was pared by 2 bases and J by 2 bases, with 9 bases between. The CDR3 extends over 13 amino acids. The CDR3 region is CAWSTGPQETQYF. The CDR3 DNA follows: TGTGCCTGGAGTACAGGGCCTCAAGAGACCCAGTACTTC.

This chain connects TRBV7-6 to TRBJ2-3; the D gene is possibly TRBD2 (6 bases). The CDR3 loop spans 16 amino acids. Trimming pared 1 base from V and 4 bases from J, leaving 15 bases between. Germline CDR1 reads SGHVS; CDR2 reads FNYEAQ. CDR3 DNA sequence: TGTGCCAGCAGCTTAGAGGCGGGGCCTCCGGCAGATACGCAGTATTTT. It is translated as CASSLEAGPPADTQYF.

This clonotype was detected only a few times. This chain joins TRBV29-1 and TRBJ1-3; a weak D match, TRBD1 (5 bases). V was trimmed by 6 bases and J by 3 bases, leaving 9 bases between them. CDR3 length: 12 amino acids. Germline V gives CDR1 SQVTM, CDR2 ANQGSEA. The CDR3 DNA sequence: TGCAGCGTCGGGACGAGTGGAAACACCATATATTTT. Encoded protein: CSVGTSGNTIYF.

The sample holds a few counts of this clonotype. The genes are TRBV14 and TRBJ2-3, with D perhaps being TRBD1 or TRBD2 (5 bases each). The V end lost 2 bases, the J end lost 0 bases, and 12 bases lay between the germline ends. The CDR3 consists of 16 residues. CDR1 and CDR2 (germline): SGHDN, FVKESK. The CDR3 reads CASSQPGTTSTDTQYF. CDR3 DNA: TGTGCCAGCAGCCAACCGGGGACCACTAGCACAGATACGCAGTATTTT. Based on the CDR3 plus reference TRBV14 and TRBJ2-3, the full variable domain is EAGVTQFPSHSVIEKGQTVTLRCDPISGHDNLYWYRRVMGKEIKFLLHFVKESKQDESGMPNNRFLAERTGGTYSTLKVQPAELEDSGVYFCASSQPGTTSTDTQYFGPGTRLTVL.

A few counts support this clonotype. The V gene is TRBV7-9, the J gene TRBJ1-2; unclear D gene. Germline V gene lookup returns CDR1 SEHNR and CDR2 FQNEAQ (reference sequence). This CDR3 contains 12 residues. V was clipped by 4 bases and J by 10 bases, with 13 bases between them. This CDR3 reads CASSYQIRDYTF. As DNA, the CDR3 is TGTGCCAGCAGCTACCAGATTAGAGACTACACCTTC.

This clonotype was counted a few times. J is TRBJ1-6 and V is TRBV6-1; D gene uncertain. This CDR3 spans 14 amino acids. Germline lookup yields CDR1 MNHNS and CDR2 SASEGT. Trimming took 1 base from V and 13 from J, leaving 14 bases between them. CDR3 region: CASSEDRALGPLHF. DNA of the CDR3: TGTGCCAGCAGTGAAGATAGGGCCCTGGGGCCCCTCCACTTT.

To note about this clonotype: Since a much larger clone is just one base distant, this may be a read error. The genes are TRBV7-2 and TRBJ2-3; D unresolved. The CDR3 has 16 amino acids. Per the germline V gene, CDR1 is SGHTA and CDR2 is FQGNSA. The CDR3 is CASSLRRSGGTDTRYF. The CDR3 DNA reads as TGTGCCAGCAGCTTAAGGCGGTCGGGCGGCACAGATACGCGGTATTTT.

J is TRBJ1-1 and V is TRBV20-1, with D unclear. The V end was cut by 5 bases, the J end by 1 base, with 14 bases between. This CDR3 comprises 14 residues. In germline, CDR1 is DFQATT, CDR2 SNEGSKA (reference sequence). In DNA, the CDR3 is TGCAGTGCTCCCCTTCCGGGTCGGAACACTGAAGCTTTCTTT. Encoded protein: CSAPLPGRNTEAFF.